This TCR beta chain was retrieved from a study of cytomegalovirus exposure and HLA in healthy donors. Study-wide points: Later analysis showed TCR association rates varying by HLA locus, highest for DRB1 and lowest for HLA-C. Associated with HLA alleles at 0.05 false discovery rate in a later analysis were 16,951 TCR beta sequences. Among donors in an Asian-associated ancestry cluster, a later analysis reportedly found fewer N-insertions than the roughly 700-donor mean.

Losses at the gene ends were 3 bases for V and 3 bases for J; bases not matched to a gene: 10. CDR1 is SGHRS and CDR2 is YFSETQ in the germline V gene. This CDR3 region has 16 residues. In regard to this clone: The antigen remains unidentified.

Primers: 60 Vbeta forward and 13 Jbeta reverse. Data came from immunoSEQ multiplex PCR; TCRdb stores just in-frame clones and leaves some out. This table holds under 200,000 clones, roughly two thirds found once. This receptor was identified in a woman under 40 in good health and CMV-seronegative. The sample taken for sequencing was PBMCs. The chain couples TRBV5-1 to TRBJ2-7, with 9 nucleotides matching TRBD1. CDR3 sequence reads: CASSYAPGQGVYEQYF. The CDR3 nucleotides are TGCGCCAGCAGCTATGCTCCGGGACAGGGAGTCTACGAGCAGTACTTC.